The rows below give T cell receptor beta chains drawn from one sample of a study of shared clonotypes between healthy human individuals. Using immunoSEQ multiplex PCR, the repertoire was profiled, and TCRdb retains in-frame clones only, with some absent. The data contain fewer than 2.5 million clones, over 85% of them singletons. Specimen: naive CD4+ T cells from PBMCs. Receptors originate from a man younger than 35 in good health. Some clones in this sample may be carry-over from other donors' samples. Both conserved end residues are part of each CDR3. A D gene is named only where the DNA matches it firmly. Size values are once, few and many counts, or a class for expanded clones, and some rows have none.

v_call	d_call	clone_size	j_call	cdr3_aa
TRBV27	NA	NA	TRBJ2-7	CASSRRPSAEPSYEQYF
TRBV14	NA	NA	TRBJ2-1	CASSQAASRGQFF
TRBV28	NA	NA	TRBJ2-1	CASSLGGSVSYNEQFF
TRBV29-1	NA	NA	TRBJ2-5	CSAPTGVQETQYF
TRBV20-1	NA	NA	TRBJ1-2	CSARRGYGYTF
TRBV5-4	NA	NA	TRBJ2-1	CASSLESVSSYNEQFF
TRBV18	NA	NA	TRBJ1-5	CASSPSADSNQPRHF
TRBV5-1	NA	NA	TRBJ1-4	CASSLGLFGGRNEKLFF
TRBV7-9	NA	NA	TRBJ2-3	CASSSDPTQGHTQYF
TRBV5-8	NA	NA	TRBJ1-2	CASSFGRLINRGYTF
TRBV27	NA	NA	TRBJ2-6	CASSAYSGANVLTF
TRBV11-2	NA	NA	TRBJ2-7	CASSPRGTPYEQYF
TRBV7-2	TRBD1	NA	TRBJ2-5	CASSLSRGQETQYF
TRBV10-3	TRBD2	NA	TRBJ2-3	CAISDPSGGGMDTQYF
TRBV28	TRBD1	NA	TRBJ1-3	CASSPGQGHGNTIYF
TRBV28	TRBD1	NA	TRBJ2-1	CASSLLGQGARGEQFF
TRBV6-6	NA	NA	TRBJ2-1	CASSSRSGSSYNEQFF
TRBV5-6	NA	NA	TRBJ1-5	CASSSFWGGNQPQHF
TRBV6-6	NA	NA	TRBJ1-2	CASSPNYGYTF
TRBV15	NA	NA	TRBJ2-1	CATSRDRARMGDEQFF
TRBV28	NA	NA	TRBJ1-5	CATSTRGRSNQPQHF
TRBV5-4	TRBD2	NA	TRBJ2-7	CASSETPGLAGRRSYEQYF
TRBV5-1	TRBD2	NA	TRBJ2-1	CASSLEGGRGNEQFF
TRBV7-9	TRBD1	few	TRBJ1-1	CASSLGQGFSEAFF
TRBV5-8	TRBD1	NA	TRBJ1-4	CASSFRDRGEKLFF
TRBV2	NA	once	TRBJ2-2	CASRGEAGELFF
TRBV18	TRBD1	NA	TRBJ2-7	CASSQTGTDYEQYF
TRBV10-3	NA	once	TRBJ2-1	CAISESGGAYNEQFF
TRBV25-1	TRBD1	NA	TRBJ2-1	CASRDYRDRGHEQFF
TRBV29-1	TRBD1	NA	TRBJ2-7	CSGQGANPYEQYF
TRBV9	NA	NA	TRBJ2-3	CASSVVVADTQYF
TRBV5-1	TRBD2	NA	TRBJ2-1	CASSLLAGGNRYNEQFF
TRBV27	NA	NA	TRBJ1-1	CASSDPNTEAFF
TRBV4-3	NA	NA	TRBJ2-3	CASSRRGAGTDTQYF
TRBV18	NA	NA	TRBJ1-4	CASSPLGPLEKLFF
TRBV25-1	NA	NA	TRBJ1-3	CASRIDGFNTIYF
TRBV29-1	NA	NA	TRBJ2-3	CSLKLVLGDTQYF
TRBV10-1	NA	NA	TRBJ2-3	CASSGGLADTQYF
TRBV7-3	NA	NA	TRBJ1-1	CASSFTTGGTEAFF
TRBV5-1	NA	NA	TRBJ2-5	CASTPPQGLHETQYF
TRBV19	TRBD2	NA	TRBJ2-7	CATRTSDYEQYF
TRBV5-1	TRBD2	NA	TRBJ2-3	CASSFTSGRSTDTQYF
TRBV7-6	NA	NA	TRBJ1-3	CASSLGDTIYF
TRBV18	NA	NA	TRBJ1-4	CASSRGLDEKLFF
TRBV11-2	NA	NA	TRBJ2-1	CASSLGGRVSSYNEQFF
TRBV6-1	TRBD2	NA	TRBJ2-7	CASSEAASGRSFGYF
TRBV27	NA	NA	TRBJ1-1	CASSLQVNTEAFF
TRBV5-1	NA	NA	TRBJ2-1	CASSLVTGVNEQFF
TRBV6-5	NA	NA	TRBJ2-7	CASRVARGRTYEQYF
TRBV27	TRBD2	NA	TRBJ2-5	CASSSKLAEQETQYF
TRBV5-5	NA	NA	TRBJ2-7	CASSFLDTPPYEQYF
TRBV6-1	NA	NA	TRBJ2-1	CASSASGHVFF
TRBV4-1	TRBD2	once	TRBJ2-1	CASSQGTSGINSYNEQFF
TRBV30	NA	NA	TRBJ1-2	CAWSDRRTVPYYGYTF
TRBV29-1	TRBD1	NA	TRBJ2-4	CSVAAVLQGAQYF
TRBV6-1	NA	NA	TRBJ1-1	CASSEPGHTNTEAFF
TRBV9	NA	NA	TRBJ2-5	CASTREPQETQYF
TRBV7-6	TRBD1	NA	TRBJ2-5	CASSYRGQNQETQYF
TRBV29-1	TRBD1	NA	TRBJ2-5	CSVDRVVRKTQYF